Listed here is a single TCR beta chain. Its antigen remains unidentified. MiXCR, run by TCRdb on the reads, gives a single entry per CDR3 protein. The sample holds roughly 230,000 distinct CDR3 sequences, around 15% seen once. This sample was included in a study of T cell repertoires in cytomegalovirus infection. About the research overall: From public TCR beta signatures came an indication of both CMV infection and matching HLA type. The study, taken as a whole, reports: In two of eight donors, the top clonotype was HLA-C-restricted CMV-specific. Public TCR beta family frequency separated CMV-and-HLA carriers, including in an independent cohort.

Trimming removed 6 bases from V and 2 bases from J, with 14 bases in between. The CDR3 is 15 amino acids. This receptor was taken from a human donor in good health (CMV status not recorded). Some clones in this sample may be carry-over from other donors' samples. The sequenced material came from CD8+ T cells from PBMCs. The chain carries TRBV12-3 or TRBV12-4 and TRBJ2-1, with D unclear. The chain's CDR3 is CASSRPTRPYNEQFF. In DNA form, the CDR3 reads TGTGCCAGCAGCCGACCGACTCGTCCCTACAATGAGCAGTTCTTC.